The entry below gives a single T cell receptor beta chain sequence along with its context. Its target is unknown. This specimen belongs to a study of T cells in Graves' hyperthyroidism and ophthalmopathy. The study's findings and limits: Blood also carried most thyroid clonotypes expanded above 0.001. The model predicted ophthalmopathy a median roughly six months before onset.

Trimming removed 3 bases from V and 6 bases from J, with 12 bases in between. The CDR3 runs 12 residues. Germline values: CDR1 DFQATT, CDR2 SNEGSKA (reference sequence). Authors of the study amplified TCR beta CDR3 regions from RNA transcripts. The HTBI primer set served for first-round RT-PCR of the TCR CDR3. TCRdb re-analysed the multiplex PCR reads in MiXCR, keeping a single row per CDR3 protein. The sample has about 500,000 distinct CDR3 sequences, about 46% seen once. The sample consisted of peripheral blood or thyroid tissue (not recorded which). The chain is built from TRBV20-1 and TRBJ2-7; a possible D gene is TRBD2 (6 bases). The receptor comes from an adult woman with Graves' disease, either hyperthyroidism or ophthalmopathy (not recorded which). CDR3 in DNA: TGCAGTGCTAGTTTCGTCGGGGGCGAGCAGTACTTC. As protein: CSASFVGGEQYF.